This T cell receptor (beta chain) was profiled in a study of shared clonotypes between healthy human individuals. With V trimmed by 0 bases and J by 3 bases, 0 bases remained unmatched. Germline CDR1 KGHSH, CDR2 LQKENI. This CDR3 has 15 residues. On this clone: Other DNA sequences within the sample encode an identical CDR3.

Generated by immunoSEQ multiplex PCR, the TCRdb table keeps only in-frame clones and is missing some. Here the sample spans approximately 1,500,000 clones, roughly 96% being singletons. Sequenced input: naive CD4+ T cells sorted from blood. The subset was: CD45RA+ positively selected. The rearrangement uses TRBV18 and TRBJ2-3; 10 bases align to TRBD2. The origin of this receptor is a young man in good health. CDR3 nucleotide sequence: TGTGCCAGCTCACCACCTAGCGGGAGGACAGATACGCAGTATTTT. This translates into CASSPPSGRTDTQYF. Complete variable domain (other parts from reference TRBV18 and TRBJ2-3): NAGVMQNPRHLVRRRGQEARLRCSPMKGHSHVYWYRQLPEEGLKFMVYLQKENIIDESGMPKERFSAEFPKEGPSILRIQQVVRGDSAAYFCASSPPSGRTDTQYFGPGTRLTVL.